Below are 32 T cell receptor beta chains sequenced from a single sample in a study of vaccination effects on CD4 cells after COVID-19. The assay was immunoSEQ multiplex PCR, and TCRdb's table has in-frame clones only and misses some. Found here are about 27,000 clones, under 90% of them singletons; the top ten hold about 1.5%. Before sequencing took place, the ViraFEST assay used viral peptide pools to expand antigen-specific CD4+ T cells. Subsequent to a culture period of about ten days, CD4+ T cells were isolated. Participants received two doses of either the BNT162b2 or mRNA-1273 vaccine. These receptors lack a known antigen. The specimen was CD4+ T cells from PBMCs cultured with HCoV-NL63 spike peptides, collected after COVID-19 vaccination. These receptors came from a human donor who received a COVID-19 vaccine. Some clones in this sample may be carry-over from other donors' samples.

This chain's CDR3 is CASTDSYEQYV. The DNA for the CDR3 is TGCGCCAGCACGGACTCCTACGAGCAGTACGTC. The chain couples TRBV10-2 to TRBJ2-7; no clear D. Germline V gene data show CDR1 as WSHSY and CDR2 as SAAADI. Trimming shortened V by 7 bases and J by 0 bases, and 4 bases separated the two germline ends. The CDR3 sequence is 11 residues long.

This chain links TRBV5-1 with TRBJ2-5, with 16 bases that match TRBD2. Trimming took 7 bases from V and 5 from J; bases not matched to a gene: 2. Germline CDR1 SGHRS, CDR2 YFSETQ. This CDR3 comprises 14 residues. The CDR3 DNA sequence: TGCGCCAGCGGGACTAGCGGGGGGGCGGAGACCCAGTACTTC. It translates to CASGTSGGAETQYF.

The rearrangement links TRBV12-5 to TRBJ1-1; possible D gene TRBD1, 6 bases. V lost 6 bases to trimming and J lost 8 bases, with 10 bases between them. Germline values: CDR1 LGHNT, CDR2 FRNRAP. The CDR3 length is 11 residues. The CDR3 DNA sequence: TGTGCTAGTGGGCTTACAGGGGAAGCTTTCTTT. Amino acid sequence: CASGLTGEAFF. Together with reference TRBV12-5 and TRBJ1-1, the CDR3 gives the full variable domain: DARVTQTPRHKVTEMGQEVTMRCQPILGHNTVFWYRQTMMQGLELLAYFRNRAPLDDSGMPKDRFSAEMPDATLATLKIQPSEPRDSAVYFCASGLTGEAFFGQGTRLTVV.

The chain joins TRBV19 to TRBJ1-2; no firm D call. Trimming removed 4 bases from V and 1 base from J, with 10 bases in between. Germline V gene data show CDR1 as LNHDA and CDR2 as SQIVND (reference sequence). The CDR3 runs 14 residues. CDR3 DNA sequence: TGTGCCAGTAGTAGGTCAGGCCTTAACTATGGCTACACCTTC. Its translation is CASSRSGLNYGYTF.

This rearrangement joins TRBV2 to TRBJ2-7; 7 positions agree with TRBD1. In germline, CDR1 is SNHLY, CDR2 FYNNEI. This CDR3 contains 14 residues. V dropped 6 bases and J dropped 4; count of bases not matched to a gene: 9. CDR3 DNA sequence: TGTGCCAGCAGGAGGGGGCAGGCAGCATACGAGCAGTACGTC. It codes for CASRRGQAAYEQYV.

The chain combines TRBV28 with TRBJ2-5; no clear D. This CDR3 comprises 12 residues. V was clipped by 6 bases and J by 9 bases, with 14 bases between them. Germline assignment: CDR1 MDHEN and CDR2 SYDVKM. The CDR3 loop is CASRTYRSAQYF. Written as DNA, the CDR3 is TGTGCCAGCAGGACCTACCGTTCGGCCCAGTACTTC.

The chain carries TRBV12-3 or TRBV12-4 and TRBJ1-1; D uncertain. The CDR3 contains 11 residues. V was shortened by 1 base and J by 5 bases, with 2 bases between the two germline ends. Here the CDR3 DNA reads TGTGCCAGCAGTTTAGGTACTGAAGCTTTCTTT. This gives the protein CASSLGTEAFF.

V and J are TRBV11-2 and TRBJ2-7; perhaps TRBD1 as D (5 bases). Trimming took off 3 bases at V and 0 bases at J, with 6 bases between the two ends. Looked up from germline, CDR1 is SGHAT and CDR2 is FQNNGV. The CDR3 totals 13 residues. The CDR3 bases are TGTGCCAGCAGCTTTGACAGCTCCTACGAGCAGTACGTC. Its translation: CASSFDSSYEQYV.

The V and J genes are TRBV6-6 and TRBJ1-4; D call uncertain. Trimming left V 6 bases short and J 7 bases short, with 15 bases between. CDR3 length: 14 amino acids. Germline CDR1 and CDR2: MNHNY and SVGAGI (reference sequence). The CDR3 loop is CASRGSTRGEKLFF. The CDR3 DNA follows: TGTGCCAGCAGAGGGTCTACGCGAGGTGAAAAACTGTTTTTT.

V gene TRBV6-2 or TRBV6-3 combines with J gene TRBJ2-7; the D is unclear. Germline values: CDR1 MNHEY, CDR2 SVGEGT. The CDR3 covers 15 residues. V lost 2 bases and J 0 bases, leaving 11 bases between the germline ends. CDR3 amino acids: CASSYTPSSSYEQYV. The CDR3 DNA reads as TGTGCCAGCAGTTACACGCCCTCCAGCTCCTACGAGCAGTACGTC.

DNA of the CDR3: TGTGCCAGCACTCGTACGGGGTCGCGGAACACCGGGGAGCTGTTTTTT. Its translation is CASTRTGSRNTGELFF. The chain recombines TRBV9 with TRBJ2-2; D perhaps matches TRBD2 (5 bases). The CDR3 loop spans 16 amino acids. Germline-derived CDR1 and CDR2 are SGDLS and YYNGEE. The V end was cut by 6 bases, the J end by 1 base, with 16 bases between.

This rearrangement joins TRBV10-3 to TRBJ2-7; TRBD1 aligns across 9 bases. CDR1 is ENHRY, CDR2 SYGVKD, per germline. The V segment lost 0 bases and the J segment 6 bases; nucleotides outside the gene matches: 6. The CDR3 extends over 15 amino acids. This chain's CDR3 is CAISESGTGFSEQYV. The DNA for the CDR3 is TGTGCCATCAGTGAGTCCGGGACAGGGTTCTCCGAGCAGTACGTC.

The rearrangement uses TRBV19 and TRBJ2-1; D perhaps matches TRBD1 (5 bases). CDR1 LNHDA and CDR2 SQIVND come from the germline V gene (reference sequence). V lost 3 bases and J 7 bases, leaving 13 bases between the germline ends. The CDR3 runs to 14 residues. Here the CDR3 reads CASSMGQYLNEQFF. The CDR3 DNA reads TGTGCCAGTAGTATGGGGCAGTATTTGAATGAGCAGTTCTTC.

The chain carries TRBV28 and TRBJ1-1; no clear D. Trimming took 6 bases from V and 5 from J, leaving 10 bases between them. The CDR3 length is 12 residues. The germline gives CDR1 MDHEN, CDR2 SYDVKM. DNA for the CDR3: TGTGCCAGCAGATTGACGGGGACTGAAGCTTTCTTT. Translation gives CASRLTGTEAFF.

J is TRBJ2-5 and V is TRBV6-6, with D unclear. The CDR3 consists of 14 residues. Germline V gene sequence: CDR1 MNHNY, CDR2 SVGAGI (reference sequence). Trimming left V 1 base short and J 2 bases short, with 8 bases between. The CDR3 region has the DNA TGTGCCAGCAGTTACTTGTACAGTCAAGAGACCCAGTACTTC. It is translated as CASSYLYSQETQYF.

This clone showed up just once. This chain joins TRBV18 and TRBJ2-3; 7 bases line up with TRBD2. V was clipped by 1 base and J by 8 bases; unmatched bases: 9. The V gene's germline CDR1 is KGHSH and CDR2 LQKENI. CDR3 length equals 15 residues. CDR3: CASSPLTLGGLTQYF. In DNA, the CDR3 is TGTGCCAGCTCACCACTAACGTTGGGAGGGCTTACGCAGTATTTT.

The DNA for the CDR3 is TGTGCCAGCAGTTCGGACAGGGTTGGTGGCTACACCTTC. Translation: CASSSDRVGGYTF. The chain combines TRBV6-2 or TRBV6-3 with TRBJ1-2, with 8 bases matching TRBD1. Trimming removed 4 bases from V and 7 bases from J; junction bases left unmatched: 5. The germline gives CDR1 MNHEY, CDR2 SVGEGT. CDR3 length equals 13 residues.

V gene TRBV28 combines with J gene TRBJ2-5; perhaps TRBD1 as D (6 bases). V was clipped by 6 bases and J by 1 base, with 12 bases between them. Germline loops: CDR1 MDHEN, CDR2 SYDVKM. The CDR3 runs 14 residues. This CDR3 is CASRPGTPQETQYF. The CDR3 bases are TGTGCCAGCAGGCCGGGGACACCCCAAGAGACCCAGTACTTC. Full variable domain (rest looked up from reference TRBV28 and TRBJ2-5): DVKVTQSSRYLVKRTGEKVFLECVQDMDHENMFWYRQDPGLGLRLIYFSYDVKMKEKGDIPEGYSVSREKKERFSLILESASTNQTSMYLCASRPGTPQETQYFGPGTRLLVL.

V usage is TRBV12-3 or TRBV12-4 and J usage is TRBJ2-1; TRBD1 matches at 7 bases. CDR3 length: 13 amino acids. V was pared by 7 bases and J by 5 bases, with 5 bases of the junction left unmatched. The CDR3, as DNA: TGTGCCAGCACCTCCGGGACAGACAATGAGCAGTTCTTC. Encoded protein: CASTSGTDNEQFF.

J is TRBJ2-7 and V is TRBV20-1; D is ambiguous. The CDR3 extends over 13 amino acids. V was pared by 3 bases and J by 2 bases, with 11 bases between. CDR1 is DFQATT and CDR2 is SNEGSKA in the germline V gene (reference sequence). This chain's CDR3 is CSASTLTPYEQYV. In nucleotides, the CDR3 is TGCAGTGCTAGTACCCTTACCCCCTACGAGCAGTACGTC.

The chain carries TRBV28 and TRBJ2-5; no clear D gene. Looked up from germline, CDR1 is MDHEN and CDR2 is SYDVKM. This CDR3 comprises 13 residues. Deletions cut 6 bases from V and 6 bases from J, with 14 bases between. The CDR3 here is CASSLSSIKTQYF. CDR3 in DNA: TGTGCCAGCAGCCTCAGTTCGATTAAGACCCAGTACTTC.

J is TRBJ2-3 and V is TRBV11-3; no firm D call. This CDR3 has 13 residues. The V gene's germline CDR1 is SGHNT and CDR2 YENEEA. Trimming stripped 1 base from V and 4 bases from J, with 6 bases between. The CDR3, as DNA: TGTGCCAGCAGCTTAGCGAGTGCAGATACGCAGTATTTT. Amino acids: CASSLASADTQYF.

This chain uses TRBV6-5 with TRBJ1-2; D perhaps matches TRBD1 (6 bases). The V end lost 6 bases, the J end lost 7 bases, and 15 bases lay between the germline ends. CDR3 length: 13 residues. The germline V gene encodes CDR1 MNHEY and CDR2 SVGAGI. The chain's CDR3 is CASSRGQPLGYTF. CDR3 in DNA: TGTGCCAGCAGCCGGGGACAACCCCTTGGCTACACCTTC.

To note about this clone: Germline is not matched at one junction end, which may reflect a read error. The CDR3 bases are TGTGCCAGCAGCCAAAAGCGTACGGATCGTCACCATTTT. Translated: CASSQKRTDRHHF. V and J are TRBV7-2 and TRBJ2-3; no definite D call. The CDR3 runs 13 residues. Germline V gives CDR1 SGHTA, CDR2 FQGNSA. The full variable domain, in which reference TRBV7-2 and TRBJ2-3 provide the parts outside the CDR3, is GAGVSQSPSNKVTEKGKDVELRCDPISGHTALYWYRQSLGQGLEFLIYFQGNSAPDKSGLPSDRFSAERTGGSVSTLTIQRTQQEDSAVYLCASSQKRTDRHHFGPGTRLTVL.

V usage is TRBV2 and J usage is TRBJ1-2; D not certain. This CDR3 has 12 amino acids. The V gene's germline CDR1 is SNHLY and CDR2 FYNNEI. V lost 9 bases, J lost 7 bases, and 15 bases lay in between. The CDR3 nucleotides are TGTGCCAGGGCTGGGCAGAGCCGTGGCTACACCTTC. Translated: CARAGQSRGYTF. The full variable domain, with the rest looked up from reference TRBV2 and TRBJ1-2, is EPEVTQTPSHQVTQMGQEVILRCVPISNHLYFYWYRQILGQKVEFLVSFYNNEISEKSEIFDDQFSVERPDGSNFTLKIRSTKLEDSAMYFCARAGQSRGYTFGSGTRLTVV.

This clone was seen just once. The chain couples TRBV21-1 to TRBJ1-2. TRBV21-1 is labeled a pseudogene. The CDR3 contains 16 residues. DNA of the CDR3: TGTGCCAGCAGCAAAGTAACGGGGGATCGGATTTATGGCTACACCTTC. This codes for CASSKVTGDRIYGYTF.

This sequence joins TRBV10-2 and TRBJ2-3; 9 positions match TRBD2. The CDR3 spans 16 residues. The trim removed 6 bases at V and 6 bases at J, leaving 13 bases unmatched. The germline V gene encodes CDR1 WSHSY and CDR2 SAAADI. The CDR3 is CASSARTSEEGDTQYF. CDR3 bases: TGCGCCAGCAGCGCCCGGACTAGCGAGGAAGGGGATACGCAGTATTTT.

J is TRBJ1-1 and V is TRBV18, with a weak D call TRBD1 (5 bases). The ends were cut back, 3 bases at V and 1 base at J, with 6 bases in the middle. The germline V gene encodes CDR1 KGHSH and CDR2 LQKENI. The CDR3 covers 13 residues. CDR3 sequence reads: CASSPGQNTEAFF. The DNA for the CDR3 is TGTGCCAGCTCACCTGGACAGAACACTGAAGCTTTCTTT.

As concerns this clone: This sample also contains other DNA sequences that code for the same CDR3. The chain has TRBV7-9 and TRBJ2-5; D gene ambiguous. The V and J ends lost 8 bases and 3 bases respectively, with 4 bases between them. The CDR3 covers 10 residues. The germline V gene has CDR1 SEHNR and CDR2 FQNEAQ (reference sequence). As DNA, the CDR3 is TGTGCCAGCGGTGAAGAGACCCAGTACTTC. This encodes CASGEETQYF.

This chain links TRBV4-1 with TRBJ1-5, with D possibly matching TRBD1 (5 bases). In germline, CDR1 is MGHRA, CDR2 YSYEKL. This CDR3 comprises 15 residues. Deletions cut 0 bases from V and 7 bases from J, with 13 bases between. In DNA, the CDR3 is TGCGCCAGCAGCCAAGAATTCAGGGCAGGGCAGCCCCAGCATTTT. Protein product: CASSQEFRAGQPQHF.

V usage is TRBV14 and J usage is TRBJ1-3; D unclear. This CDR3 contains 15 residues. Trimming cost V 4 bases and J 2 bases, with 12 bases left between them. Per the germline V gene, CDR1 is SGHDN and CDR2 is FVKESK. CDR3 nucleotides: TGTGCCAGCAGCCCTCTTAGCGGGGCTGGAAACACCATATATTTT. It is translated as CASSPLSGAGNTIYF.

The CDR3 DNA reads as TGTGCCAGCGGAATACAGGGCAAAGAGACCCAGTACTTC. Translated, it gives CASGIQGKETQYF. The chain recombines TRBV2 with TRBJ2-5; maybe TRBD1 (6 bases). The CDR3 totals 13 residues. Germline V gene data show CDR1 as SNHLY and CDR2 as FYNNEI. Trimming took 8 bases from V and 3 from J, leaving 13 bases between them.